The rows below give T cell receptor beta chains drawn from one sample of a study of T cells in Graves' hyperthyroidism and ophthalmopathy. TCRdb re-derived calls from the multiplex PCR reads in MiXCR, one entry per CDR3 protein. This sample carries roughly 570,000 distinct CDR3 sequences, about 43% of them seen once, and the ten largest clones take roughly 7.7%. Sequenced: peripheral blood or thyroid tissue (not recorded which). All receptors derive from a woman aged 18-29 years with Graves' hyperthyroidism. CDR3s include the opening cysteine and the closing phenylalanine or tryptophan. Each record gives: J gene, clone size, V gene, D gene, CDR3 protein, CDR3 DNA. D genes are given only for firm matches. Size is omitted from some rows. Given values are once, few, many or a class for expanded clones.

J: TRBJ1-6
size: many
V: TRBV11-2
D: NA
CDR3: CASSLDRWGNSPLHF
DNA: TGTGCCAGCAGCTTAGACAGATGGGGTAATTCACCCCTCCACTTT

J: TRBJ2-2
size: NA
V: TRBV7-8
D: NA
CDR3: CASSLRPVPGELFF
DNA: TGTGCCAGCAGCCTACGCCCGGTCCCCGGGGAGCTGTTTTTT

J: TRBJ2-2
size: NA
V: TRBV2
D: TRBD2
CDR3: CASSGRRENTGELSW
DNA: TGTGCCAGCAGTGGTCGGCGGGAGAACACCGGGGAGCTGTCTTGG

J: TRBJ1-3
size: few
V: TRBV30
D: NA
CDR3: CAWRAGNTIYF
DNA: TGTGCCTGGAGGGCTGGAAACACCATATATTTT

J: TRBJ2-3
size: NA
V: TRBV29-1
D: NA
CDR3: CSVETGGYLTDTQYF
DNA: TGCAGCGTTGAAACGGGGGGCTACCTCACAGATACGCAGTATTTT

J: TRBJ2-7
size: NA
V: TRBV3-1
D: TRBD2
CDR3: CASSHRTSGRRGYEQYF
DNA: TGTGCCAGCAGCCACCGGACTAGCGGGAGAAGGGGTTACGAGCAGTACTTC

J: TRBJ2-7
size: many
V: TRBV20-1
D: TRBD1
CDR3: CSAREPGQDRNEQYF
DNA: TGCAGTGCTAGAGAACCGGGACAGGATCGTAACGAGCAGTACTTC

J: TRBJ2-7
size: few
V: TRBV5-5
D: TRBD2
CDR3: CASRGEDGRQLTYEQYF
DNA: TGTGCCAGCCGGGGGGAGGACGGGCGTCAGTTAACCTACGAGCAGTACTTC

J: TRBJ2-4
size: NA
V: TRBV7-8
D: TRBD1
CDR3: CASSFGQGDIQYF
DNA: TGTGCCAGCAGTTTTGGACAGGGCGACATTCAGTACTTC

J: TRBJ2-7
size: many
V: TRBV3-1
D: NA
CDR3: CASSQSGTANEQYF
DNA: TGTGCCAGCAGCCAATCCGGTACCGCCAACGAGCAGTACTTC

J: TRBJ1-2
size: few
V: TRBV10-3
D: TRBD1
CDR3: CAISDPGQGYGYTF
DNA: TGTGCCATCAGTGATCCGGGACAGGGCTACGGCTACACCTTC

J: TRBJ1-4
size: once
V: TRBV20-1
D: TRBD1
CDR3: CSARGDRGEKLFF
DNA: TGCAGTGCTAGAGGGGACAGGGGAGAAAAACTGTTTTTT

J: TRBJ2-5
size: NA
V: TRBV20-1
D: NA
CDR3: CSAREGQYF
DNA: TGCAGTGCTAGAGAGGGACAGTACTTC

J: TRBJ1-1
size: once
V: TRBV5-6
D: TRBD1
CDR3: CASSEDRGLYGYTEAFF
DNA: TGTGCCAGCAGCGAGGACAGGGGGCTCTATGGCTACACTGAAGCTTTCTTT

J: TRBJ1-6
size: NA
V: TRBV20-1
D: NA
CDR3: CSARAGTNGALLNSPLHF
DNA: TGCAGTGCTAGGGCCGGGACAAATGGGGCATTGTTGAATTCACCCCTCCACTTT

J: TRBJ1-6
size: NA
V: TRBV24-1
D: TRBD1
CDR3: CATSGGTVYNSPLHF
DNA: TGTGCCACCAGTGGGGGGACAGTCTATAATTCACCCCTCCACTTT

J: TRBJ2-7
size: many
V: TRBV10-2
D: NA
CDR3: CASSEVGRQYF
DNA: TGCGCCAGCAGTGAGGTAGGACGGCAGTACTTC

J: TRBJ1-1
size: many
V: TRBV20-1
D: NA
CDR3: CSARGDFDTEAFF
DNA: TGCAGTGCTAGAGGGGACTTTGACACTGAAGCTTTCTTT

J: TRBJ1-1
size: few
V: TRBV27
D: NA
CDR3: CASSLLGRDTEAFF
DNA: TGTGCCAGCAGTTTATTGGGTAGGGACACTGAAGCTTTCTTT

J: TRBJ1-2
size: NA
V: TRBV29-1
D: NA
CDR3: CSSRDDYYGYTF
DNA: TGCAGCTCCCGGGACGACTACTATGGCTACACCTTC

J: TRBJ2-2
size: many
V: TRBV29-1
D: TRBD2
CDR3: CSVAVLRSSGRNTGELFF
DNA: TGCAGCGTTGCGGTCTTGCGGTCTAGCGGGAGAAACACCGGGGAGCTGTTTTTT

J: TRBJ1-1
size: many
V: TRBV12-3/TRBV12-4
D: NA
CDR3: CASRNPGPTEAFF
DNA: TGTGCCAGCAGAAATCCGGGTCCGACTGAAGCTTTCTTT

J: TRBJ2-7
size: many
V: TRBV12-5
D: TRBD2
CDR3: CASGLVLTSGTPSYEQYF
DNA: TGTGCTAGTGGTTTGGTACTCACTAGCGGGACCCCTTCCTACGAGCAGTACTTC

J: TRBJ1-6
size: many
V: TRBV2
D: NA
CDR3: CASSDSPLLGDTLHF
DNA: TGTGCCAGCAGTGACTCCCCCCTTCTGGGGGACACCCTCCACTTT

J: TRBJ2-5
size: many
V: TRBV5-1
D: TRBD2
CDR3: CASSLGLAGQETQYF
DNA: TGCGCCAGCAGCTTGGGACTAGCGGGGCAAGAGACCCAGTACTTC

J: TRBJ1-4
size: many
V: TRBV2
D: TRBD1
CDR3: CASSPDRVGEKLFF
DNA: TGTGCCAGCAGCCCAGACAGGGTAGGCGAAAAACTGTTTTTT